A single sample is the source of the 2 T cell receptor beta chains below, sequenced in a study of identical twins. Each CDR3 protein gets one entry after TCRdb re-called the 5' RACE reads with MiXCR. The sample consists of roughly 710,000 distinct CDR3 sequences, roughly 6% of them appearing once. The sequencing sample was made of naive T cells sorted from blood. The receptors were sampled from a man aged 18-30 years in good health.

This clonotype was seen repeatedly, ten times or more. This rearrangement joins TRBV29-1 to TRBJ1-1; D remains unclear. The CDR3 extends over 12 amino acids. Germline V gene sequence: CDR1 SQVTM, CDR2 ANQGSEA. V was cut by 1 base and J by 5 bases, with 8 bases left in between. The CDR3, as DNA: TGCAGCGTTGAAGGGGTAGGGACTGAAGCTTTCTTT. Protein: CSVEGVGTEAFF.

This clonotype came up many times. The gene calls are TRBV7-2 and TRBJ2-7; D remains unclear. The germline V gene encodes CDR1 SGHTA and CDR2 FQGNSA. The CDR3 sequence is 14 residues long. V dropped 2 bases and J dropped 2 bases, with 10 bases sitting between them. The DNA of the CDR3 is TGTGCCAGCAGCTTAAATACGGAACCCTACGAGCAGTACGTC. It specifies CASSLNTEPYEQYV.